One and the same sample provided the 23 T cell receptor beta chains below, sequenced in a study of OX40 agonist ivuxolimab in advanced cancers. The table came from immunoSEQ multiplex PCR; TCRdb's copy has only in-frame clones and leaves some out. The table has roughly 89,000 clones, under 90% seen once. The sequencing used CD4+ or CD8+ T cells sorted from blood, collected in a trial of the OX40 agonist ivuxolimab. Every receptor here comes from an adult with an advanced solid tumor such as melanoma, head and neck, liver or kidney cancer.

The chain recombines TRBV6-6 with TRBJ2-5; D possibly corresponds to TRBD2 (5 bases). Germline V gene sequence: CDR1 MNHNY, CDR2 SVGAGI (reference sequence). CDR3 length: 14 residues. V was cut by 2 bases and J by 1 base, with 8 bases left in between. The CDR3 bases are TGTGCCAGCAGTTACACTAGAGCCCAAGAGACCCAGTACTTC. Residues: CASSYTRAQETQYF.

The V and J genes are TRBV6-5 and TRBJ2-5; tentatively, D is TRBD2 (5 bases). The CDR3 runs 11 residues. Germline loops: CDR1 MNHEY, CDR2 SVGAGI. V lost 6 bases to trimming and J lost 4 bases, with 6 bases between them. CDR3 amino acids: CASSRGETQYF. The CDR3 DNA reads as TGTGCCAGCAGCCGGGGAGAGACCCAGTACTTC.

The chain combines TRBV30 with TRBJ1-4, with a weak D call TRBD1 (5 bases). Germline V gives CDR1 GTSNPN, CDR2 SVGIG (reference sequence). The CDR3 length is 12 residues. V was shortened by 4 bases and J by 4 bases, with 7 bases between the two germline ends. The CDR3: CAWTGLNEKLFF. CDR3 bases: TGTGCCTGGACAGGGCTTAATGAAAAACTGTTTTTT.

In its sample, this clone was seen a few times. The chain recombines TRBV7-2 with TRBJ1-2; D ambiguous. V lost 6 bases, J lost 8 bases, and 16 bases lay in between. The CDR3 runs 13 residues. Germline-derived CDR1 and CDR2 are SGHTA and FQGNSA. CDR3 loop: CASSQLADSGYTF. The CDR3 bases are TGTGCCAGCAGTCAACTTGCGGATAGCGGCTACACCTTC.

This chain connects TRBV5-4 to TRBJ2-1, with D perhaps TRBD1 (6 bases). Trimming stripped 0 bases from V and 5 bases from J, with 12 bases between. The CDR3 sequence is 15 residues long. Germline values: CDR1 SGHNT, CDR2 YYREEE (reference sequence). The CDR3 DNA sequence: TGTGCCAGCAGCTTGGTACAGGGTAGCCACAATGAGCAGTTCTTC. This translates into CASSLVQGSHNEQFF.

This clone was observed once. The V and J genes are TRBV5-4 and TRBJ2-5, with 12 bases identical to TRBD2. The CDR3 covers 16 residues. Trimming took 3 bases from V and 5 from J; bases not matched to a gene: 8. Germline CDR1 reads SGHNT; CDR2 reads YYREEE (reference sequence). The CDR3 is CASSSPSGGAGETQYF. CDR3 sequence (DNA): TGTGCCAGCAGCTCCCCTAGCGGGGGGGCCGGGGAGACCCAGTACTTC.

This rearrangement joins TRBV6-1 to TRBJ2-5, with TRBD1 matching over 7 bases. The V and J ends lost 7 bases and 2 bases, in that order; junction bases with no gene match: 7. The CDR3 runs 14 residues. Germline assignment: CDR1 MNHNS and CDR2 SASEGT. CDR3 sequence: CASKSGQLQETQYF. CDR3 sequence (DNA): TGTGCCAGCAAGTCGGGACAGCTGCAAGAGACCCAGTACTTC.

The chain joins TRBV4-1 to TRBJ2-3, with unresolved D. The CDR3 runs to 13 residues. Trimming left V 1 base short and J 3 bases short, with 5 bases between. Germline CDR1 reads MGHRA; CDR2 reads YSYEKL. CDR3 DNA: TGCGCCAGCAGCCAAGGGTTTACAGATACGCAGTATTTT. This gives the protein CASSQGFTDTQYF.

The rearrangement uses TRBV28 and TRBJ2-3; D tentatively reads TRBD1 or TRBD2 (6 bases each). Germline CDR1 MDHEN, CDR2 SYDVKM. V was shortened by 2 bases and J by 1 base, with 7 bases between the two germline ends. The CDR3 covers 14 residues. CDR3 residues: CASSLGGRTDTQYF. The CDR3 DNA sequence: TGTGCCAGCAGTTTAGGGGGGCGCACAGATACGCAGTATTTT.

The genes are TRBV7-2 and TRBJ2-5; 9 bases fit TRBD1. The CDR3 runs 15 residues. Germline CDR1 is SGHTA and CDR2 is FQGNSA. Losses at the gene ends were 6 bases for V and 5 bases for J; bases not matched to a gene: 10. Here the CDR3 reads CASSVDRGFFETQYF. CDR3 nucleotide sequence: TGTGCCAGCAGTGTGGACAGGGGCTTCTTCGAGACCCAGTACTTC. Filled out from reference TRBV7-2 and TRBJ2-5, the complete variable domain reads GAGVSQSPSNKVTEKGKDVELRCDPISGHTALYWYRQSLGQGLEFLIYFQGNSAPDKSGLPSDRFSAERTGGSVSTLTIQRTQQEDSAVYLCASSVDRGFFETQYFGPGTRLLVL.

In this sample, this clone turned up once. In DNA form, the CDR3 reads TGTGCCAGCAGTGGACAGGGCTGGAACACTGAAGCTTTCTTT. It specifies CASSGQGWNTEAFF. The chain carries TRBV2 and TRBJ1-1; 7 bases align to TRBD1. Germline V lookup: CDR1 SNHLY, CDR2 FYNNEI. The CDR3 is made up of 14 amino acids. The V segment lost 4 bases and the J segment 1 base; nucleotides outside the gene matches: 3.

The sample holds a few counts of this clone. The rearrangement uses TRBV11-1 and TRBJ1-6, with D tentatively TRBD1 (5 bases). In germline, CDR1 is SGHAT, CDR2 FQDESV (reference sequence). Trimming shortened V by 5 bases and J by 7 bases, and 15 bases separated the two germline ends. The CDR3 is 15 residues long. In DNA form, the CDR3 reads TGTGCCAGCAGCCAGGCGGGACCGGTAAATTCACCCCTCCACTTT. Protein: CASSQAGPVNSPLHF.

The V and J genes are TRBV5-1 and TRBJ1-1; perhaps TRBD1 as D (6 bases). Germline assignment: CDR1 SGHRS and CDR2 YFSETQ. V lost 5 bases to trimming and J lost 4 bases, with 18 bases between them. This CDR3 is built from 15 residues. CDR3 sequence (DNA): TGCGCCAGCAGACCTAAGGACAGTACCCTCACTGAAGCTTTCTTT. This translates into CASRPKDSTLTEAFF.

The chain couples TRBV19 to TRBJ2-5; D not resolved. The germline V gene encodes CDR1 LNHDA and CDR2 SQIVND (reference sequence). The ends were cut back, 4 bases at V and 1 base at J, with 7 bases in the middle. The CDR3 is 13 amino acids. CDR3 region: CASSRNGQETQYF. The CDR3 nucleotides are TGTGCCAGTAGTAGGAACGGCCAAGAGACCCAGTACTTC.

The chain links TRBV19 to TRBJ1-4; no definite D call. This CDR3 is built from 13 residues. Germline lookup yields CDR1 LNHDA and CDR2 SQIVND (reference sequence). V lost 3 bases to trimming and J lost 8 bases, with 10 bases between them. CDR3 protein: CASSMASYEKLFF. In nucleotides, the CDR3 is TGTGCCAGTAGTATGGCCAGCTACGAAAAACTGTTTTTT. The full variable domain, with the rest looked up from reference TRBV19 and TRBJ1-4, is DGGITQSPKYLFRKEGQNVTLSCEQNLNHDAMYWYRQDPGQGLRLIYYSQIVNDFQKGDIAEGYSVSREKKESFPLTVTSAQKNPTAFYLCASSMASYEKLFFGSGTQLSVL.

The genes are TRBV5-1 and TRBJ1-1; possibly TRBD1 for D (5 bases). The CDR3 contains 14 residues. Looked up from germline, CDR1 is SGHRS and CDR2 is YFSETQ. V shed 4 bases and J shed 7 bases, with 17 bases lying between them. The CDR3 sequence: CASSPGPEQVEAFF. CDR3 in DNA: TGCGCCAGCAGCCCTGGCCCCGAACAGGTTGAAGCTTTCTTT.

The V call is TRBV5-1, the J call TRBJ2-3, with 10 positions matching TRBD1. The germline V gene encodes CDR1 SGHRS and CDR2 YFSETQ. V was pared by 4 bases and J by 0 bases, with 5 bases of the junction left unmatched. This CDR3 is 16 amino acids long. For the CDR3, the DNA is TGCGCCAGCAGCCCGGGACAGGGGTACAGCACAGATACGCAGTATTTT. It specifies CASSPGQGYSTDTQYF.

This clone has a single count. The CDR3 nucleotides read TGCAGCGTTGAAGAAGAGACCCAGTACTTC. Its protein product is CSVEEETQYF. The V and J genes are TRBV29-1 and TRBJ2-5; D ambiguous. Trimming shortened V by 0 bases and J by 4 bases, and 0 bases separated the two germline ends. Germline V gene data show CDR1 as SQVTM and CDR2 as ANQGSEA. This CDR3 is 10 amino acids long.

The chain joins TRBV18 to TRBJ1-2; unclear D gene. CDR3 length: 14 amino acids. Germline CDR1 is KGHSH and CDR2 is LQKENI. V was shortened by 2 bases and J by 0 bases, with 7 bases between the two germline ends. The CDR3 spells CASSPGVTNYGYTF. CDR3 DNA: TGTGCCAGCTCACCAGGCGTTACTAACTATGGCTACACCTTC.

This clone was recorded a few times. The chain couples TRBV5-6 to TRBJ1-4, with TRBD1 identical over 7 bases. V lost 4 bases, J lost 0 bases, and 6 bases stayed unmatched. Looked up from germline, CDR1 is SGHDT and CDR2 is YYEEEE. The CDR3 extends over 16 amino acids. The CDR3, as DNA: TGTGCCAGCAGCGGGGGACAGCAGACAACTAATGAAAAACTGTTTTTT. Amino acid sequence: CASSGGQQTTNEKLFF.

The chain has TRBV5-1 and TRBJ2-3; TRBD2 aligns across 8 bases. This CDR3 contains 15 residues. From germline, CDR1 is SGHRS and CDR2 YFSETQ. The junction had 7 bases not matched to a gene; V was cut back by 3 bases and J by 4 bases. The CDR3 protein is CASSSTGGQSDTQYF. CDR3 DNA: TGCGCCAGCAGCTCTACGGGGGGGCAATCAGATACGCAGTATTTT. The complete variable domain, with remaining parts taken from reference TRBV5-1 and TRBJ2-3, reads KAGVTQTPRYLIKTRGQQVTLSCSPISGHRSVSWYQQTPGQGLQFLFEYFSETQRNKGNFPGRFSGRQFSNSRSEMNVSTLELGDSALYLCASSSTGGQSDTQYFGPGTRLTVL.

This sequence joins TRBV27 and TRBJ2-7; TRBD1 aligns across 9 bases. The ends lost 3 bases at V and 4 bases at J; junction bases unmatched: 16. The CDR3 is made up of 18 amino acids. Germline V gene lookup returns CDR1 MNHEY and CDR2 SMNVEV (reference sequence). The CDR3 sequence is CASSFSTPGTGIPYEQYF. The CDR3 coding sequence is TGTGCCAGCAGTTTCTCAACACCCGGGACAGGGATACCGTACGAGCAGTACTTC.

The chain couples TRBV15 to TRBJ1-1; no clear D gene. V shed 2 bases and J shed 3 bases, with 13 bases lying between them. CDR3 length: 15 amino acids. CDR1 and CDR2 from the germline V gene are LNHNV and YYDKDF (reference sequence). CDR3 sequence: CATSRPLVRHTEAFF. The CDR3 DNA sequence: TGTGCCACCAGCAGACCCCTCGTGCGTCACACTGAAGCTTTCTTT.